This is a list of T cell receptor beta chains from one sample in a study of beta chain features in type 1 diabetes. The table came from immunoSEQ multiplex PCR; TCRdb's copy has only in-frame clones and leaves some out. Among roughly 450,000 clones listed, over 10% were seen once. The specimen was naive CD4+ T cells from blood. These receptors were taken from a young woman in good health. Each CDR3 is given with its conserved first and last residue. D genes are given only for firm matches. Clone size is not always given. Where it is, it says once, few, many or a class for expanded clones.

- | - | 13 | TRBJ1-1 | TRBV14 | TGTGCCAGCAGCCAAGAAGTGAACACTGAAGCTTTCTTT | CASSQEVNTEAFF
- | few | 12 | TRBJ2-2 | TRBV4-1 | TGCGCCAGCAGCCAAGATCCCGGGGAGCTGTTTTTT | CASSQDPGELFF
- | few | 15 | TRBJ2-3 | TRBV9 | TGTGCCAGCAGCCCCCGGGGTGGGGGAGAAGATACGCAGTATTTT | CASSPRGGGEDTQYF
TRBD1 | once | 13 | TRBJ1-1 | TRBV5-4 | TGTGCCAGCAGCTTAGGACAGGTTGATGAGTCTTTCTTT | CASSLGQVDESFF
- | few | 15 | TRBJ1-2 | TRBV4-3 | TGCGCCAGCAGCCAAGGTTGGCGATCTAACTATGGCTACACCTTC | CASSQGWRSNYGYTF
- | - | 13 | TRBJ1-1 | TRBV7-3 | TGTGCCAGCAGCTTAGGAGCGAACACTGAAGCTTTCTTT | CASSLGANTEAFF
- | - | 12 | TRBJ1-1 | TRBV7-3 | TGTGCCAGCAGCTGGATGGCGATAGAAGCTTTCTTT | CASSWMAIEAFF
- | few | 14 | TRBJ1-1 | TRBV18 | TGTGCCAGCCCTCTTACAGGGATGGACACTGAAGCTTTCTTT | CASPLTGMDTEAFF
- | few | 17 | TRBJ1-6 | TRBV28 | TGTGCCAGCAGTCTCTTTGAGGGGGGGGCGAGCGACTCACCCCTCCACTTT | CASSLFEGGASDSPLHF
- | - | 13 | TRBJ2-6 | TRBV6-1 | TGTGCCAGCGGGACGTTTGGGGCCAACGTCCTGACTTTC | CASGTFGANVLTF
TRBD2 | - | 15 | TRBJ2-7 | TRBV13 | TGTGCCAGCAGCTCAACTCGGCTAGCGGGAGGCGAGCAGTACTTC | CASSSTRLAGGEQYF
- | few | 14 | TRBJ1-3 | TRBV9 | TGTGCCAGCAGCGTAGCCAGCTCTGGAAACACCATATATTTT | CASSVASSGNTIYF
- | few | 14 | TRBJ2-7 | TRBV12-5 | TGTGCTAGTGGTTTGGGCAGCGCTTCCTACGAGCAGTACTTC | CASGLGSASYEQYF
- | - | 14 | TRBJ1-1 | TRBV7-2 | TGTGCCAGCAGCTTAAGGCAGATGAACACTGAAGCTTTCTTT | CASSLRQMNTEAFF
- | few | 13 | TRBJ2-1 | TRBV18 | TGTGCCAGCTCACCAAGCAGGGGCTATGAGCAGTTCTTC | CASSPSRGYEQFF
- | few | 15 | TRBJ2-3 | TRBV7-7 | TGTGCCAGCAGCCAATCTGGGGGCGCGGGAGATACGCAGTATTTT | CASSQSGGAGDTQYF
TRBD2 | - | 19 | TRBJ2-6 | TRBV27 | TGTGCCAGCAGTTTTCGCTCCTCGGGAGGGGCCCCTGGGGCCAACGTCCTGACTTTC | CASSFRSSGGAPGANVLTF
- | few | 12 | TRBJ2-5 | TRBV2 | TGTGCCAGCAGTGAGCAACCAGAGACCCAGTACTTC | CASSEQPETQYF
- | few | 15 | TRBJ2-2 | TRBV29-1 | TGCAGCGCCAGCTATATTGCAGGGTCGGTCGGGGAGCTGTTTTTT | CSASYIAGSVGELFF
- | few | 14 | TRBJ1-1 | TRBV4-3 | TGCGCCAGCAGCCAAGTGAGGCGGAGAGAGGAAGCTTTCTTT | CASSQVRRREEAFF
- | - | 14 | TRBJ2-1 | TRBV7-6 | TGTGCCAGCAGCAGGGCTTCCACTGGGACGGCACAGTTCTTC | CASSRASTGTAQFF
- | - | 11 | TRBJ1-6 | TRBV20-1 | TGCAGTGCGCGGGCTAATTCACCCCTCCACTTT | CSARANSPLHF
- | few | 15 | TRBJ2-3 | TRBV5-1 | TGCGCCAGCAGCTTTGTCGGGGAAGGCACAGATACGCAGTATTTT | CASSFVGEGTDTQYF
- | few | 16 | TRBJ1-1 | TRBV14 | TGTGCCAGCAGCCGACCCGATGGGGGCGTCGGCACTGAAGCTTTCTTT | CASSRPDGGVGTEAFF
- | few | 14 | TRBJ1-5 | TRBV19 | TGTGCCAGTAGTATATGGATTAGCAATCAGCCCCAGCATTTT | CASSIWISNQPQHF
TRBD2 | - | 16 | TRBJ2-7 | TRBV9 | TGTGCCAGCAGCGCCCAATCCGGGACTATCTCTTACGAGCAGTACTTC | CASSAQSGTISYEQYF
- | - | 13 | TRBJ2-3 | TRBV7-9 | TGTGCCAGCATGAAGTATAGCACAGATACGCAGTATTTT | CASMKYSTDTQYF
TRBD1 | - | 15 | TRBJ2-1 | TRBV9 | TGTGCCAGCAGCGTTAGGACAGGCGACTACAATGAGCAGTTCTTC | CASSVRTGDYNEQFF
TRBD2 | - | 15 | TRBJ2-3 | TRBV7-9 | TGTGCCAGCAGAAGACTAGCGGGAGCGCAAGATACGCAGTATTTT | CASRRLAGAQDTQYF
TRBD1 | few | 15 | TRBJ2-5 | TRBV7-9 | TGTGCCAGCAGCCCCATCGGACAGGCCGGAGAGACCCAGTACTTC | CASSPIGQAGETQYF
- | - | 12 | TRBJ1-5 | TRBV29-1 | TGCAGCGTTGGGGAAGGGAATCAGCCCCAGCATTTT | CSVGEGNQPQHF